This TCR beta chain was documented in a study of shared clonotypes between healthy human individuals. Notes on the study in general: The low donor count limited represented genetic and exposure-history diversity.

CDR1 is SGHVS, CDR2 FNYEAQ, per germline. The CDR3 contains 16 residues. Trimming at V came to 5 bases and at J to 3 bases, leaving 10 bases not matched to a gene. Worth noting for this clone: The antigen remains undetermined.

The repertoire was sequenced with immunoSEQ multiplex PCR; TCRdb's copy has only in-frame clones and lacks some. Among some 2,500,000 clones listed, roughly 92% were seen once. This TCR was sampled from a man between 18 and 35 years old in good health. Some clones in this sample may be carry-over from other donors' samples. The J gene is TRBJ2-3, the V gene TRBV7-6; 8 bases match TRBD2. The sequenced sample consisted of naive CD4+ T cells from PBMCs. Subset reported: CD45RA+ positively selected. As DNA, the CDR3 is TGTGCCAGCAGCCCCTCTCCGGGACTAGTAACAGATACGCAGTATTTT. Residues: CASSPSPGLVTDTQYF.